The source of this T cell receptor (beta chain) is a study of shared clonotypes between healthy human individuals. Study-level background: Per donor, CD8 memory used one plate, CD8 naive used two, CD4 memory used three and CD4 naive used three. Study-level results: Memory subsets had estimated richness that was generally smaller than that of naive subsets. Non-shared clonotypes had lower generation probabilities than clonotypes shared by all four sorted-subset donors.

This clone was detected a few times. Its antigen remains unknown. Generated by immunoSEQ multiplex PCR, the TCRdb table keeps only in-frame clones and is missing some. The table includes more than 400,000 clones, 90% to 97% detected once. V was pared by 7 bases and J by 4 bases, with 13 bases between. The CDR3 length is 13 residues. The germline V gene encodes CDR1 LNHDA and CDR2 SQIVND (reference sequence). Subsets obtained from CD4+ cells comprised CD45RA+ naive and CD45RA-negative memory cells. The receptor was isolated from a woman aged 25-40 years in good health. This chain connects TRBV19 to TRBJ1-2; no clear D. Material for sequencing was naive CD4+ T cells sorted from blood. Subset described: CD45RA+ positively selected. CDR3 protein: CASTHRRIYGYTF. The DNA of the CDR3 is TGTGCCAGTACCCACAGACGGATCTATGGCTACACCTTC.